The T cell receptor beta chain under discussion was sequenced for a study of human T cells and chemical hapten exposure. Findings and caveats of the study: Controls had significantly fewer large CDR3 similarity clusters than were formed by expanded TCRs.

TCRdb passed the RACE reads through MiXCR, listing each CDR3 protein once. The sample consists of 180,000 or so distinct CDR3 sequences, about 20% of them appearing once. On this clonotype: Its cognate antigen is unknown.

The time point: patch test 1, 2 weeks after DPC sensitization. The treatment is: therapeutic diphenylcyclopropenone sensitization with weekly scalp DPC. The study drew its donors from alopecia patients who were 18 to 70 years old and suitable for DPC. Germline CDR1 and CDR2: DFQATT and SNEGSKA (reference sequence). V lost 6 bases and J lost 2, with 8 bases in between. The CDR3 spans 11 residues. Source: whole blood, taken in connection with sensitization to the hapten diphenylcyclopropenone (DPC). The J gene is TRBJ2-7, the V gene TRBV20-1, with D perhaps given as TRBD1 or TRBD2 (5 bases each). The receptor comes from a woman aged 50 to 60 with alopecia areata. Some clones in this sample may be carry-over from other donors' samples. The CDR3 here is CSARGPYEQYF. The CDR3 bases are TGCAGTGCACGGGGCCCCTACGAGCAGTACTTC.